This record looks at one TCR beta chain sequence and its context. The RNA input was 0.5 to 1 ug, and it was reverse transcribed with random hexamers. TCRdb called the immunoSEQ multiplex PCR reads again in MiXCR, with one record for every CDR3 protein. The table shows approximately 230,000 distinct CDR3 sequences, with 90% to 95% occurring only once. This CDR3 comprises 14 residues. From germline, CDR1 is MNHEY and CDR2 SVGEGT. The junction had 6 bases not matched to a gene; V was cut back by 6 bases and J by 2 bases. The data were taken from a study of CD8 T cells in Susac syndrome. The sequence was obtained from a human donor with multiple sclerosis. Sequenced input: CD4+ T cells from PBMCs. The chain employs TRBV6-2 or TRBV6-3 and TRBJ1-2; 7 nucleotides line up with TRBD1. The CDR3 is CASSHSRGNYGYTF. DNA of the CDR3: TGTGCCAGCAGCCACTCCAGGGGGAACTATGGCTACACCTTC.